These T cell receptor beta chains were read from a single sample in a study of cytomegalovirus exposure and HLA in healthy donors. The method was immunoSEQ multiplex PCR; TCRdb's version includes in-frame clones alone and lacks a portion of them. The data contain tens of thousands of clones, roughly 80% of them singletons. The sequencing sample was made of PBMCs. These receptors were collected from a woman in her forties in good health and CMV-seropositive. CDR3s include the opening cysteine and the closing phenylalanine or tryptophan. The order of the fields is V gene, J gene, clone size, D gene, CDR3 DNA, CDR3 protein. D genes are given only for firm matches. Part of the rows lack a size; the others show once, few, many or a class for expanded clones.

V gene: TRBV6-4
J gene: TRBJ2-3
clone size: few
D gene: -
CDR3 DNA: TGTGCCAGCAGTGACGACGGGGGAGATACGCAGTATTTT
CDR3 protein: CASSDDGGDTQYF

V gene: TRBV30
J gene: TRBJ2-3
clone size: -
D gene: TRBD2
CDR3 DNA: TGTGCCTGGAGTCTAGCGGGGGCAGCAGATACGCAGTATTTT
CDR3 protein: CAWSLAGAADTQYF

V gene: TRBV18
J gene: TRBJ1-1
clone size: -
D gene: -
CDR3 DNA: TGTGCCAGCTCACCACCGAGGGGGATGAACACTGAAGCTTTCTTT
CDR3 protein: CASSPPRGMNTEAFF

V gene: TRBV19
J gene: TRBJ2-5
clone size: -
D gene: -
CDR3 DNA: TGTGCCAGTAGTATAGAAGGGACTGCCACGTGGGGGACCCAGTACTTC
CDR3 protein: CASSIEGTATWGTQYF

V gene: TRBV9
J gene: TRBJ2-7
clone size: -
D gene: TRBD1
CDR3 DNA: TGTGCCAGCAGCGTCCGACAGGGCGACTACGAGCAGTACTTC
CDR3 protein: CASSVRQGDYEQYF

V gene: TRBV10-2
J gene: TRBJ1-5
clone size: few
D gene: -
CDR3 DNA: TGCGCCAGCAGTGAGACCCCTCCTGGGCGGCCCCAGCATTTT
CDR3 protein: CASSETPPGRPQHF

V gene: TRBV4-1
J gene: TRBJ2-3
clone size: few
D gene: TRBD2
CDR3 DNA: TGCGCCAGCAGCCAAGTAGGCCAGCGGGGACCAACAGATACGCAGTATTTT
CDR3 protein: CASSQVGQRGPTDTQYF

V gene: TRBV19
J gene: TRBJ1-5
clone size: -
D gene: TRBD1
CDR3 DNA: TGTGCCAGTAGTATAGGCCCGACAGGGAATAGCAATCAGCCCCAGCATTTT
CDR3 protein: CASSIGPTGNSNQPQHF

V gene: TRBV5-1
J gene: TRBJ2-4
clone size: -
D gene: TRBD1
CDR3 DNA: TGCGCCAGCAGCCCAAACACAGGGGGCTCAAAAAACATTCAGTACTTC
CDR3 protein: CASSPNTGGSKNIQYF

V gene: TRBV14
J gene: TRBJ1-3
clone size: -
D gene: -
CDR3 DNA: TGTGCCAGCAGCCGGTCAGGTGTCGCTGGAAACACCATATATTTT
CDR3 protein: CASSRSGVAGNTIYF